Each of the 17 T cell receptor beta chains below was sequenced from the same sample in a study of cytomegalovirus exposure and HLA in healthy donors. PCR involved 60 Vbeta and 13 Jbeta primers. Assay: immunoSEQ multiplex PCR; the TCRdb copy retains only in-frame clones and omits some. This table has about 150,000 clones, over 70% appearing once. Sequencing was done on a sample of PBMCs. The source is a woman aged 25-40 years in good health and CMV-seronegative.

The chain has TRBV10-3 and TRBJ2-3; D gene uncertain. Germline V gives CDR1 ENHRY, CDR2 SYGVKD. Trimming took off 2 bases at V and 6 bases at J, with 6 bases between the two ends. The CDR3 covers 12 residues. DNA for the CDR3: TGTGCCATCAGTGAGCTGGAGGATACGCAGTATTTT. The encoded protein is CAISELEDTQYF.

The chain employs TRBV5-4 and TRBJ2-5; TRBD2 matches 7 bases. Per germline, CDR1 SGHNT and CDR2 YYREEE (reference sequence). This CDR3 comprises 15 residues. V shed 0 bases and J 1 base; nucleotides not matched to a gene: 3. The CDR3 is CASSLGSGAQETQYF. The CDR3 coding sequence is TGTGCCAGCAGCTTGGGGAGCGGGGCCCAAGAGACCCAGTACTTC.

The V and J genes are TRBV7-9 and TRBJ2-3; no clear D gene. V was cut by 5 bases and J by 4 bases, with 10 bases left in between. CDR3 length: 13 amino acids. From germline, CDR1 is SEHNR and CDR2 FQNEAQ (reference sequence). Here the CDR3 DNA reads TGTGCCAGCAGCCCCCTGGCCCCAGATACGCAGTATTTT. It is translated as CASSPLAPDTQYF.

The chain has TRBV5-1 and TRBJ2-4, with D perhaps matching TRBD2 (6 bases). Germline V gene lookup returns CDR1 SGHRS and CDR2 YFSETQ. The CDR3 has 13 amino acids. The V end lost 0 bases, the J end lost 7 bases, and 8 bases lay between the germline ends. The CDR3 DNA follows: TGCGCCAGCAGCTTGGGCGGGGACAACATTCAGTACTTC. Its translation is CASSLGGDNIQYF.

The chain couples TRBV30 to TRBJ2-3; no clear D gene. V was clipped by 0 bases and J by 10 bases, with 14 bases between them. Per germline, CDR1 GTSNPN and CDR2 SVGIG (reference sequence). There are 13 residues in the CDR3. As DNA, the CDR3 is TGTGCCTGGAGTGTAGATCGACATTCCCCGCAGTATTTT. It is translated as CAWSVDRHSPQYF.

This chain links TRBV5-1 with TRBJ2-3, with 7 positions matching TRBD2. CDR3 length equals 14 residues. From germline, CDR1 is SGHRS and CDR2 YFSETQ. J was trimmed by 1 base and V by 1 base; bases with no gene match: 0. The CDR3 DNA reads TGCGCCAGCAGCTTGACTAGCGGCACAGATACGCAGTATTTT. Protein sequence: CASSLTSGTDTQYF.

The CDR3 loop reads CASSPPVGSLAGELFF. The CDR3 DNA is TGTGCCAGCTCACCACCCGTAGGCAGCCTAGCCGGGGAGCTGTTTTTT. The V gene is TRBV18, the J gene TRBJ2-2; D is undetermined. Between the trimmed V and J ends, which lost 0 bases and 6 bases, there was a span of 14 bases. This CDR3 has 16 amino acids. Germline CDR1 and CDR2: KGHSH and LQKENI.

The CDR3 loop reads CASSKLTESYEQYF. The CDR3 DNA reads TGTGCCAGCAGTAAATTAACAGAATCTTACGAGCAGTACTTC. The chain has TRBV6-5 and TRBJ2-7; D gene ambiguous. Trimming removed 5 bases at V and 4 bases at J, with 15 bases between. The CDR3 spans 14 residues. Germline V gene sequence: CDR1 MNHEY, CDR2 SVGAGI.

This chain joins TRBV5-1 and TRBJ1-1; maybe TRBD1 (6 bases). The V gene's germline CDR1 is SGHRS and CDR2 YFSETQ. V was cut by 0 bases and J by 0 bases, with 18 bases left in between. The CDR3 spans 18 residues. The chain's CDR3 is CASSLVQGFGLVNTEAFF. The CDR3 bases are TGCGCCAGCAGCTTGGTGCAGGGGTTTGGTTTGGTGAACACTGAAGCTTTCTTT.

This sequence joins TRBV7-9 and TRBJ2-1, with D unclear. V gave up 3 bases and J gave up 8 bases, with 11 bases separating them. The V gene's germline CDR1 is SEHNR and CDR2 FQNEAQ (reference sequence). The CDR3 totals 13 residues. The CDR3 DNA sequence: TGTGCCAGCAGCTTGTACGCGCCGGATGAGCAGTTCTTC. It is translated as CASSLYAPDEQFF.

J is TRBJ1-5 and V is TRBV7-2; 7 bases are shared with TRBD1. J gave up 9 bases and V 5 bases, and 7 bases lay outside the gene matches. From germline, CDR1 is SGHTA and CDR2 FQGNSA. CDR3 size: 13 residues. The CDR3 spells CASSANHRGPQHF. CDR3 nucleotides: TGTGCCAGCAGCGCCAATCACAGGGGGCCCCAGCATTTT.

This sequence joins TRBV27 and TRBJ2-1, with 12 bases lining up with TRBD2. The germline V gene has CDR1 MNHEY and CDR2 SMNVEV (reference sequence). Germline trimming cut 3 bases from V and 0 bases from J; bases unmatched to any gene: 6. This CDR3 contains 18 residues. The CDR3 nucleotides read TGTGCCAGCAGTTTCCCCACTAGCGGGGGGAACTCCTACAATGAGCAGTTCTTC. Translation gives CASSFPTSGGNSYNEQFF.

The CDR3 nucleotides read TGTGCCAGCAGCTCGGGACTAGCGGGGAACACAGATACGCAGTATTTT. Its translation is CASSSGLAGNTDTQYF. The chain couples TRBV11-3 to TRBJ2-3; 13 nucleotides match TRBD2. This CDR3 contains 16 residues. Germline V lookup: CDR1 SGHNT, CDR2 YENEEA. V lost 4 bases, J lost 2 bases, and 3 bases stayed unmatched. The full variable domain, completed using reference TRBV11-3 and TRBJ2-3, is EAGVVQSPRYKIIEKKQPVAFWCNPISGHNTLYWYLQNLGQGPELLIRYENEEAVDDSQLPKDRFSAERLKGVDSTLKIQPAELGDSAVYLCASSSGLAGNTDTQYFGPGTRLTVL.

The chain links TRBV5-1 to TRBJ1-2, with D maybe TRBD1 (6 bases). Germline CDR1 SGHRS, CDR2 YFSETQ. Between the trimmed V and J ends, which lost 4 bases and 4 bases, there was a span of 14 bases. The length of the CDR3 is 14 residues. CDR3 region: CASSAGAQSYGYTF. Here the CDR3 DNA reads TGCGCCAGCAGCGCAGGGGCGCAGAGCTATGGCTACACCTTC.

The genes are TRBV9 and TRBJ1-2, with 7 positions matching TRBD1. V dropped 3 bases and J dropped 5; count of bases not matched to a gene: 10. Germline loops: CDR1 SGDLS, CDR2 YYNGEE. CDR3 length: 15 amino acids. The CDR3: CASSARSQGGYGYTF. Here the CDR3 DNA reads TGTGCCAGCAGCGCCCGCTCCCAGGGGGGTTATGGCTACACCTTC. The full variable domain, with the rest looked up from reference TRBV9 and TRBJ1-2, is DSGVTQTPKHLITATGQRVTLRCSPRSGDLSVYWYQQSLDQGLQFLIQYYNGEERAKGNILERFSAQQFPDLHSELNLSSLELGDSALYFCASSARSQGGYGYTFGSGTRLTVV.

The chain carries TRBV28 and TRBJ2-2, with D hard to call. V was cut by 8 bases and J by 10 bases, with 23 bases left in between. CDR3 size: 15 residues. CDR1 and CDR2 (germline): MDHEN, SYDVKM. As DNA, the CDR3 is TGTGCCAGCTCCCTCCGGTCCAGCCAAACTACGGAGCTGTTTTTT. Translated: CASSLRSSQTTELFF.

As regards this clone: Relative to the germline gene, one junction end is altered; a read error may explain this. V usage is TRBV30 and J usage is TRBJ2-5; TRBD1 matches 9 bases. The length of the CDR3 is 11 residues. The V gene's germline CDR1 is GTSNPN and CDR2 SVGIG (reference sequence). CDR3 in amino acids: CAWSVGQGYNF. The CDR3 bases are TGTGCCTGGAGTGTCGGACAGGGGTATAACTTC.